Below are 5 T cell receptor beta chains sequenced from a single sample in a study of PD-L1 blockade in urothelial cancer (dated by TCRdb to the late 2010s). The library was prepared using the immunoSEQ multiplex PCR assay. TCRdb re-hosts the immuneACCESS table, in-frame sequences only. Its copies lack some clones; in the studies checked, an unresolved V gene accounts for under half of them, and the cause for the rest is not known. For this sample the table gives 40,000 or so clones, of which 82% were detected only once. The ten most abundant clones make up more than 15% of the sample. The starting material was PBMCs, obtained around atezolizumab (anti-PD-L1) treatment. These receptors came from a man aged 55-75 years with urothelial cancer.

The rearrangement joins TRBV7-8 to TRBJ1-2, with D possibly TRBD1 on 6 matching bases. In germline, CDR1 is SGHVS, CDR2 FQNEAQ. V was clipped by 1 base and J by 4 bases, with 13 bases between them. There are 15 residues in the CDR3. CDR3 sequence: CASSLGEQGGYGYTF. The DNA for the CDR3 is TGTGCCAGCAGCTTAGGGGAACAGGGTGGCTATGGCTACACCTTC.

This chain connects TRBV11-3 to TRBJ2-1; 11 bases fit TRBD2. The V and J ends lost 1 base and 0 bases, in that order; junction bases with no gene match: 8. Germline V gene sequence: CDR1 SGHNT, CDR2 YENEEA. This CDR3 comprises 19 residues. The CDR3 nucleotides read TGTGCCAGCAGCTTAGGTTGGACTAGCGGGTCACACTCCTACAATGAGCAGTTCTTC. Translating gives CASSLGWTSGSHSYNEQFF. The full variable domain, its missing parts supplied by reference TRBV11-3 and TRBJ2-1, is EAGVVQSPRYKIIEKKQPVAFWCNPISGHNTLYWYLQNLGQGPELLIRYENEEAVDDSQLPKDRFSAERLKGVDSTLKIQPAELGDSAVYLCASSLGWTSGSHSYNEQFFGPGTRLTVL.

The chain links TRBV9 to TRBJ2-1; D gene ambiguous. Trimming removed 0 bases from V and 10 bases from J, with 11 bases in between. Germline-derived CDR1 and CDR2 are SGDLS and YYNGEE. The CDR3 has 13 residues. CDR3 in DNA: TGTGCCAGCAGCGTAGACGACACCTCGGAGCAGTTCTTC. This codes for CASSVDDTSEQFF.

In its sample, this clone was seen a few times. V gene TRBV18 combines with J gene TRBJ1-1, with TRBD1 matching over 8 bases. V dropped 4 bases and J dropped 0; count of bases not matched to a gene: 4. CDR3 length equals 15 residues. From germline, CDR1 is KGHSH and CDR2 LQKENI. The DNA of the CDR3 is TGTGCCAGCTCACGACAGGGGATAATGAACACTGAAGCTTTCTTT. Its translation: CASSRQGIMNTEAFF.

The chain's CDR3 is CASSESKGALAHYEQYF. As DNA, the CDR3 is TGTGCCAGCAGTGAAAGTAAGGGGGCACTAGCCCACTACGAGCAGTACTTC. The genes are TRBV6-1 and TRBJ2-7, with D possibly TRBD1 on 7 matching bases. V lost 2 bases, J lost 3 bases, and 20 bases lay in between. The CDR3 extends over 17 amino acids. Germline CDR1 is MNHNS and CDR2 is SASEGT.